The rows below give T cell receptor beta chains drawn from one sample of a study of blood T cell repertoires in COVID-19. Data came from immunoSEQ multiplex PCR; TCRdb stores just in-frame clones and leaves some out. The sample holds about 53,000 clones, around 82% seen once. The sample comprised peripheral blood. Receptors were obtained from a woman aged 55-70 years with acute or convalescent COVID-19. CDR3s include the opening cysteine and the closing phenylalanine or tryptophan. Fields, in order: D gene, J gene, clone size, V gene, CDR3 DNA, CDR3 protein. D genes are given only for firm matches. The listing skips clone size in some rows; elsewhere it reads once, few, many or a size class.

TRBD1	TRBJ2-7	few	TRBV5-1	TGCGCCAGCAGCGTCGGACAGGGGTTAGACGAGCAGTACTTC	CASSVGQGLDEQYF
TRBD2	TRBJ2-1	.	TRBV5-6	TGTGCCAGCAGCTCACTAGCGGGAGGGCCTTATGAGCAGTTCTTC	CASSSLAGGPYEQFF
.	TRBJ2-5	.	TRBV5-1	TGCGCCAGCAGCTTGGCAGGGGTTGGAGAGACCCAGTACTTC	CASSLAGVGETQYF
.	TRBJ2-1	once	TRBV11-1	TGTGCCAGCAGCGCCCTAGCGTCCCCTACCTACAATGAGCAGTTCTTC	CASSALASPTYNEQFF
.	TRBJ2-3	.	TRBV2	TGTGCCAGCAGTGAAGGGATTAGCCGGGCGGGAGATACGCAGTATTTT	CASSEGISRAGDTQYF
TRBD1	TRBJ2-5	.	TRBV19	TGTGCCAGTGGACGGACAGGGTCTCTGTCGAGGGAGACCCAGTACTTC	CASGRTGSLSRETQYF
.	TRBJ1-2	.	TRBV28	TGTGCCAGCAGGACAACACCGAACTATGGCTACACCTTC	CASRTTPNYGYTF
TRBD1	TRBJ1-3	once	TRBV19	TGTGCCAGTAGCAGCGGGAGGGGGCGAAGTTCCGGAAACACCATATATTTT	CASSSGRGRSSGNTIYF
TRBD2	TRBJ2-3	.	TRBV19	TGTGCCAGTAGTTCGGGACTAGAGCGGGATACGCAGTATTTT	CASSSGLERDTQYF
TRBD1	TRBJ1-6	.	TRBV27	TGTGCCAGCAGTTTATCGATAATTGGGACAGGGGGCCATAATTCACCCCTCCACTTT	CASSLSIIGTGGHNSPLHF
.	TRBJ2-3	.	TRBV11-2	TGTGCCAGCAGCTTAGTCCACAGTATACTCACAGATACGCAGTATTTT	CASSLVHSILTDTQYF
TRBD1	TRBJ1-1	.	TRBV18	TGTGCCAGCTCACCAATGGGGACAGTTGACACTGAAGCTTTCTTT	CASSPMGTVDTEAFF
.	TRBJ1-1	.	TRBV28	TGTGCCAGCAGCCCCAGGATTGAGAACACTGAAGCTTTCTTT	CASSPRIENTEAFF
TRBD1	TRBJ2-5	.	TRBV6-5	TGTGCCAGCATGAGACTCCCAGGGGGTACGGAGACCCAGTACTTC	CASMRLPGGTETQYF
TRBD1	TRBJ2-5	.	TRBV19	TGTGCCAGTAGTCTCCACAGGGGAGAGACCCAGTACTTC	CASSLHRGETQYF
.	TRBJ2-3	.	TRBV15	TGTGCCACCAGCAGTCTAGCGTCAGTCACAGATACGCAGTATTTT	CATSSLASVTDTQYF
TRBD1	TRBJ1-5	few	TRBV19	TGTGCCAGTAGTCACGGACAGGGTAGGGGCAATCAGCCCCAGCATTTT	CASSHGQGRGNQPQHF
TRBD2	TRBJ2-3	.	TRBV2	TGTGCCAGCAGTGTGGCGGCGGGGGGGTTTACAGATACGCAGTATTTT	CASSVAAGGFTDTQYF
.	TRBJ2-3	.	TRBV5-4	TGTGCCAGCAGCCGGGGAGGCAAGGTAGTTACAGATACGCAGTATTTT	CASSRGGKVVTDTQYF
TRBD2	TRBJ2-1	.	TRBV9	TGTGCCAGCACTTCAGGCACTAGCGGGAGAGACAATGAGCAGTTCTTC	CASTSGTSGRDNEQFF
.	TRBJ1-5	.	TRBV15	TGTGCCACCAGCAGAGATCCGGGTGGCAATCAGCCCCAGCATTTT	CATSRDPGGNQPQHF
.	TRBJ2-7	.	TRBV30	TGTTCGGTTAGGGGAACCTACGAGCAGTACTTC	CSVRGTYEQYF
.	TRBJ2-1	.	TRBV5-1	TGCGCCAGCAGCTTGGGCAGGGTAGATGGTGAGCAGTTCTTC	CASSLGRVDGEQFF